The source of this T cell receptor beta chain is a study of patients and donors after allogeneic stem cell transplantation. This clonotype came up a few times. The CDR3 runs 15 residues. CDR1 and CDR2 (germline): MNHEY, SVGAGI. V lost 7 bases to trimming and J lost 6 bases, with 21 bases between them. TCRdb re-derived calls from the RT-PCR reads in MiXCR, one entry per CDR3 protein. The data contain about 110,000 distinct CDR3 sequences, 35% of them singletons. The chain joins TRBV6-5 to TRBJ1-1, with D tentatively TRBD1 (5 bases). The TCR comes from a human donor who was either an allogeneic HSCT recipient or a stem cell or donor lymphocyte infusion donor (not recorded which). It is not recorded whose cells these are; they may come from a transplant donor. The sample comprised blood, either unsorted or a sorted T cell fraction (not recorded which). In DNA form, the CDR3 reads TGTGCCAGCACTCCCCCGGGGGGGAGTTACGCTGAAGCTTTCTTT. Translating gives CASTPPGGSYAEAFF.